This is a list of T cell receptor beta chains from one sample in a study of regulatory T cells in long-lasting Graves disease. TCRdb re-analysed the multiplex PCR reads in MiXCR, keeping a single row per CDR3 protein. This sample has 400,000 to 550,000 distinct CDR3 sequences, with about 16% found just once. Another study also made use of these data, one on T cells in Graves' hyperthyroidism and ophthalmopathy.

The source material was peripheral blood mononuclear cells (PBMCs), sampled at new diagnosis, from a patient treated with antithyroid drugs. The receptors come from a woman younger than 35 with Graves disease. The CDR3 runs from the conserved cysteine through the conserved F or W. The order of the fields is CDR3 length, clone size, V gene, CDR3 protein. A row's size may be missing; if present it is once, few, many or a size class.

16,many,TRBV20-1,CSAIGTSGPSSYEQYF
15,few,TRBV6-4,CASRMTGEPTYEQYF
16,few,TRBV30,CAWSSGTSGSTDTQYF
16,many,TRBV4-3,CASSHLTSGSYNEQFF
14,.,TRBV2,CASTTAVRKWGYTF
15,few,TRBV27,CASRRTGGLWNEQFF
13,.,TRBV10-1,CASSENSDYGYTF
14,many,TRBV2,CASGRQGAGNEQFF
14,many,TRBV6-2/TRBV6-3,CASRPSSSYNEQFF
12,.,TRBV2,CASSFTGSVQYF
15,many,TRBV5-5,CASSFRLAPAGELFF
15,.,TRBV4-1,CASSHPGLINQPQHF
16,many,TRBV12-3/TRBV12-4,CASSKGTSGVQETQYF
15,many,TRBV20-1,CSASVPGEVGETQYF
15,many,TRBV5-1,CASSDVTTGRETQYF
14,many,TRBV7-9,CASSSRDRGETQYF
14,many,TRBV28,CASSLLSEGETQYF
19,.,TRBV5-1,CASSLLGQVSRGGNSPLHF
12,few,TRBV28,CASKTGDNIQYF
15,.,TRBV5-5,CASSLIGGSAGELLF
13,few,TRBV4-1,CASSQEGVETQYF
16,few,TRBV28,CASSFIYTEDNQPQHF
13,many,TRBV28,CASSKLMAPSQYF
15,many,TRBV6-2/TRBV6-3,CASSYDWSSYNEQFF
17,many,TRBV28,CASSTLGLAGFYNEQFF
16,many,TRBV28,CASIRAGVGKNYGYTF
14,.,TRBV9,CASNQQEGDTEAFF
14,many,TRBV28,CASRRDSAGDTQYF
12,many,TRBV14,CASSSRVSEQFF
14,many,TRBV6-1,CASTDTGTGGEAFF
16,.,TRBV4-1,CASSQDPGLVGNEQFF
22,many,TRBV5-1,CASSLVTVTSGRALSSYNEQFF
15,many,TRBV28,CASSLGGAESYEQYF
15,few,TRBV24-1,CATSGDSLAKNIQYF
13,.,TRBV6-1,CASRSTSTGELFF
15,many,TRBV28,CASNPIAPVGVGYTF
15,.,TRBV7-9,CASSLVLAGGYEQYF
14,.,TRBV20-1,CSARDIRQVYGYTF
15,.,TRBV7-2,CASSLTRGYNSPLHF
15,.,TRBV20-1,CSARATTSVVYEQYF
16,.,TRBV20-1,CSARGTSGRGYNEQFF